What follows is one TCR beta chain and its context. Many counts were recorded for this clonotype. Which antigen it targets is not known. The input lacks base qualities; no much larger clone sits a single base away. CDR1 and CDR2 are read off the germline V gene as SGHTA and FQGNSA. Counted from cysteine to phenylalanine, this CDR3 has 15 amino acids. The entry retains the CDR3 DNA only, 45 bases that are in frame from base 1. The germline V and J ends show losses of 5 bases and 4 bases respectively, and no gene match explains 10 bases of the junction. The sample comes from a study of T cells in Graves' hyperthyroidism and ophthalmopathy (dated 2019 in TCRdb). For context, the study as a whole: Peripheral blood samples were taken at initial diagnosis, before any treatment was given. To identify TCR V-J signatures that set the groups apart, the researchers used a discovery cohort of more than 95 patients, made up of under 45 with Graves' ophthalmopathy and 57 with stable Graves' hyperthyroidism. In more than 5 Graves' hyperthyroidism patients, the study also compared T-cell repertoires from thyroid tissue with T-cell repertoires from blood. The paper describes TCR Vbeta CDR3 sequencing of about 140 peripheral blood samples, made up of about 41 ophthalmopathy patients, 70 to 75 hyperthyroidism patients and 17 progressor patients. Whether ophthalmopathy could be predicted prospectively was tested in an independent validation cohort made up of 18 to 20 hyperthyroidism patients plus 17 patients who later progressed to ophthalmopathy. Following sampling, methimazole starting at 30 mg daily was given to hyperthyroidism patients, and high-dose intravenous methylprednisolone was given to ophthalmopathy patients. The approximately 90 discovery patients were divided at random into training and test sets in a 7:3 ratio. Here is what the overall study found, with its caveats: Blood samples also contained most of the expanded thyroid clonotypes (frequency above 0.001), which suggests that blood repertoires may reflect thyroid immune responses. A model built on a 13 V-J signature distinguished ophthalmopathy from stable hyperthyroidism, reaching 85% to 90% sensitivity and under 84% specificity in cross-validation and 80%/75% in testing. No statistical method was used to fix the sample size in advance, and group allocation was not hidden from the investigators. During validation, the model predicted progression to ophthalmopathy a median of approximately 7 months ahead of onset, with approximately 70% sensitivity and more than 72% specificity.

The TCR beta CDR3 regions were amplified from the RNA transcripts. For the first round of RT-PCR on the TCR CDR3, the HTBI primer set was used together with the Qiagen OneStep RT-PCR kit. The libraries were constructed in a second round of multiplex PCR and then size-selected and purified. Paired-end sequencing of the libraries was performed with 100 bp reads on an Illumina HiSeq2000. The study's processing was this. SOAPnuke was used to process the raw data, throwing out any read that contained adapters or uncalled bases, had a mean Phred below 15, or lacked an exact constant-primer or identifier match. High-quality paired reads were merged using COPE v1.2.5, and each unique nucleotide sequence was defined as a clonotype. MiTCR v1.1 was used to align clonotypes to the IMGT TRBV, TRBD and TRBJ reference segments. Analysis was restricted to V-J combinations with a frequency above 0.0001, which covered about 99% of repertoires. A TCS score was defined as the ratio of F50 (clonal expansion) to E x V (chaos), with BLOSUM62-based TCRdist applied between CDR3 peptides within each V-J. Welch's t-statistics and random forest reduced around 520 V-J features to 13, which were used in a naive Bayes classifier (R e1071). The public sequencing data were trimmed at Q25 with fastp and processed into clonotypes with MiXCR by TCRdb, which kept only in-frame beta chains. CDR3 protein duplicates are merged, each entry listing the most common genes and DNA. TCRdb, rather than the study authors, made the V and J calls. Within this sample are around 690,000 distinct CDR3 sequences, with around 15% of them counted one time only. The ten most abundant clones make up around 15% of the sample.

Graves' hyperthyroidism was defined as stable when no progression to ophthalmopathy occurred over 18 months of follow-up. The hyperthyroidism patients were between 18 and 65 years old and newly diagnosed, with a disease duration of less than 2 months. The study excluded patients with uncontrolled infections, other autoimmune diseases, pregnancy or lactation. Diagnoses were based on clinical symptoms, serum thyroxine and TRAb, thyroid ultrasound and orbital computed tomography. Ficoll-Paque density gradient centrifugation was used to isolate PBMCs from approximately 10 ml of fresh peripheral blood. Total RNA was extracted with Trizol reagent, and quality was checked on an Agilent 2100 Bioanalyzer.

The origin of this receptor is a middle-aged man with Graves' hyperthyroidism. The chain is made from TRBV7-2 and TRBJ1-1; 7 bases in between match TRBD1. Source material: blood. The CDR3 protein sequence reads: CASSRPRAGGTEAFF. Read as DNA, the sequence is TGTGCCAGCAGCAGACCTAGGGCAGGGGGCACTGAAGCTTTCTTT.